These T cell receptor beta chains were read from a single sample in a study of cytomegalovirus exposure and HLA in healthy donors. Some clones are missing from TCRdb's copy, which holds only in-frame ones; the method was immunoSEQ multiplex PCR. The data show fewer than 90,000 clones, less than 90% seen once. Sequenced sample: PBMCs. Receptors originate from a woman between 18 and 30 years old in good health and CMV-seropositive. CDR3s include the opening cysteine and the closing phenylalanine or tryptophan. Fields, in order: J gene, V gene, clone size, D gene, CDR3 protein, CDR3 DNA. The D gene is left open where the match is weak. The size of a clone is reported for some rows only, either as once, few or many, or as a class for expanded clones.

TRBJ2-1,TRBV10-1,once,-,CASGGSHEQFF,TGCGCCAGTGGGGGGTCGCATGAGCAGTTCTTC
TRBJ2-3,TRBV30,-,TRBD2,CAWSVGGRRKKDTQYF,TGTGCCTGGAGTGTGGGGGGGAGGAGGAAAAAAGATACGCAGTATTTT
TRBJ2-3,TRBV6-4,-,TRBD2,CASSEDSGSGADTQYF,TGTGCCAGCAGTGAGGATAGCGGGTCCGGGGCAGATACGCAGTATTTT
TRBJ2-5,TRBV28,-,TRBD2,CASSLAGGQETQYF,TGTGCCAGCAGCTTAGCGGGGGGGCAAGAGACCCAGTACTTC
TRBJ1-5,TRBV19,-,-,CASSIPTGHNQPQHF,TGTGCCAGTAGTATACCGACAGGCCACAATCAGCCCCAGCATTTT
TRBJ1-2,TRBV5-8,-,-,CASSLVNQDSRYGYTF,TGTGCCAGCAGCTTGGTAAACCAGGACTCTCGCTATGGCTACACCTTC
TRBJ2-1,TRBV14,-,-,CASSQGGSYANEQFF,TGTGCCAGCAGCCAAGGAGGCTCCTACGCGAATGAGCAGTTCTTC
TRBJ2-7,TRBV29-1,-,-,CSVRASSYEQYF,TGCAGCGTTCGCGCGAGCTCCTACGAGCAGTACTTC
TRBJ1-4,TRBV4-2,-,-,CASSQDQGFLNEKLFF,TGTGCCAGCAGCCAAGATCAGGGGTTTTTAAATGAAAAACTGTTTTTT
TRBJ2-7,TRBV5-1,-,-,CASSLVGQISSYEQYF,TGCGCCAGCAGCTTGGTTGGACAGATAAGCTCCTACGAGCAGTACTTC
TRBJ1-5,TRBV28,-,-,CASSPGQDSNQPQHF,TGTGCCAGCAGCCCAGGGCAGGATAGCAATCAGCCCCAGCATTTT
TRBJ1-2,TRBV5-1,-,-,CASSLGRNYGYTF,TGCGCCAGCAGCTTGGGTCGGAACTATGGCTACACCTTC
TRBJ2-7,TRBV27,-,TRBD1,CASSPRQGLVPIF,TGTGCCAGCAGTCCGCGACAGGGTTTAGTACCTATATTC
TRBJ2-7,TRBV4-3,-,-,CASSQDPLTTYEQYF,TGCGCCAGCAGCCAAGATCCCCTAACCACCTACGAGCAGTACTTC
TRBJ2-5,TRBV7-3,-,TRBD1,CASSLTGYQETQYF,TGTGCCAGCAGCTTGACAGGGTACCAAGAGACCCAGTACTTC
TRBJ1-5,TRBV4-1,-,-,CASSPMPSGNQPQHF,TGCGCCAGCAGCCCCATGCCGTCGGGCAATCAGCCCCAGCATTTT
TRBJ2-7,TRBV19,few,-,CASTARGSRSSEQYF,TGTGCCAGTACCGCCAGGGGAAGTCGGTCCTCCGAGCAGTACTTC
TRBJ2-7,TRBV19,-,-,CASTYSGTTYEQYF,TGTGCCAGTACTTATTCCGGGACAACTTACGAGCAGTACTTC
TRBJ1-2,TRBV2,-,-,CASSAEAGANYGYTF,TGTGCCAGCAGTGCGGAGGCAGGTGCAAACTATGGCTACACCTTC
TRBJ2-7,TRBV11-2,few,TRBD2,CASSLTGGSSYEQYF,TGTGCCAGCAGCTTGACGGGGGGATCCTCCTACGAGCAGTACTTC
TRBJ2-5,TRBV7-2,once,TRBD2,CASSPGLAGGQETQYF,TGTGCCAGCAGCCCCGGACTAGCGGGGGGTCAAGAGACCCAGTACTTC